Reported below is one TCR beta chain. The sample belongs to a study of blood T cell repertoires in COVID-19. V was shortened by 1 base and J by 1 base, with 7 bases between the two germline ends. The CDR3 consists of 14 residues. Germline V lookup: CDR1 SGHAT, CDR2 FQNNGV. Per the original data handling: Reference gene primer amplification in the assay estimated nucleated cell counts. The repertoire was sequenced with immunoSEQ multiplex PCR; TCRdb's copy has only in-frame clones and lacks some. For V, J and clone size, that table is used; D and trimming come from the DNA. The table records around 100,000 clones, around 86% of them present only once.

Sequencing was performed on peripheral blood. This TCR derives from a woman of 80 years or more with acute or convalescent COVID-19. The chain recombines TRBV11-2 with TRBJ2-5; D call uncertain. The CDR3 DNA follows: TGTGCCAGCAGCTTAGTGCGCGGCCAAGAGACCCAGTACTTC. Encoded protein: CASSLVRGQETQYF.